This passage covers 18 T cell receptor beta chains from one sample sequenced in a study of cytomegalovirus exposure and HLA in healthy donors. The PCR used 60 Vbeta and 13 Jbeta primers. Data came from immunoSEQ multiplex PCR; TCRdb stores just in-frame clones and leaves some out. The sample lists some 160,000 clones, around 80% occurring once. Input material: PBMCs. Receptor source: a woman aged 40-49 years in good health and CMV-seronegative.

The table lists this clone with a few counts. The J gene is TRBJ2-2, the V gene TRBV6-6; 7 nucleotides agree with TRBD1. The germline V gene has CDR1 MNHNY and CDR2 SVGAGI (reference sequence). The junction had 6 bases not matched to a gene; V was cut back by 0 bases and J by 8 bases. The CDR3 covers 15 residues. The CDR3 nucleotides are TGTGCCAGCAGTTACTCGGTGCAGGGGGAAGGGGAGCTGTTTTTT. Translated: CASSYSVQGEGELFF.

The chain uses TRBV9 and TRBJ1-1; D uncertain. This CDR3 region has 13 residues. With 2 bases removed from V and 4 bases from J, the gap between germline ends came to 9 bases. The germline CDR1 and CDR2 sequences are SGDLS and YYNGEE. CDR3 loop: CASSVQTGTEAFF. CDR3 bases: TGTGCCAGCAGCGTTCAAACGGGCACTGAAGCTTTCTTT.

The chain couples TRBV5-1 to TRBJ1-2; 9 positions match TRBD1. This CDR3 spans 17 amino acids. Germline trimming cut 4 bases from V and 2 bases from J; bases unmatched to any gene: 12. In germline, CDR1 is SGHRS, CDR2 YFSETQ. The CDR3 loop is CASSLGTGRSENYGYTF. CDR3 in DNA: TGCGCCAGCAGCCTGGGGACAGGGAGGAGTGAAAACTATGGCTACACCTTC.

This rearrangement joins TRBV5-6 to TRBJ1-3; possibly TRBD1 for D (6 bases). The CDR3 is 14 amino acids. Germline V CDR1 and CDR2: SGHDT, YYEEEE. Trimming left V 4 bases short and J 5 bases short, with 13 bases between. In DNA, the CDR3 is TGTGCCAGCAGCAGAGGACAGTCCCGAAACACCATATATTTT. Its translation is CASSRGQSRNTIYF.

This clone has a handful of counts. The rearrangement links TRBV6-1 to TRBJ1-1, with a weak D call TRBD1 (5 bases). Looked up from germline, CDR1 is MNHNS and CDR2 is SASEGT. Deletions cut 3 bases from V and 5 bases from J, with 7 bases between. This CDR3 has 12 amino acids. The CDR3 protein is CASSEQGTEAFF. The CDR3 region has the DNA TGTGCCAGCAGTGAGCAGGGAACTGAAGCTTTCTTT.

This chain connects TRBV18 to TRBJ1-5; 9 positions agree with TRBD1. Per the germline V gene, CDR1 is KGHSH and CDR2 is LQKENI. Trimming took 2 bases from V and 3 from J; bases not matched to a gene: 5. The CDR3 extends over 16 amino acids. This CDR3 reads CASSPFGTGNNQPQHF. DNA of the CDR3: TGTGCCAGCTCACCATTCGGGACAGGGAACAATCAGCCCCAGCATTTT. Complete variable domain (other parts from reference TRBV18 and TRBJ1-5): NAGVMQNPRHLVRRRGQEARLRCSPMKGHSHVYWYRQLPEEGLKFMVYLQKENIIDESGMPKERFSAEFPKEGPSILRIQQVVRGDSAAYFCASSPFGTGNNQPQHFGDGTRLSIL.

In its sample, this clone was seen once. The rearrangement links TRBV7-6 to TRBJ2-7; 7 bases are a match to TRBD1. The CDR3 runs to 14 residues. In germline, CDR1 is SGHVS, CDR2 FNYEAQ. With V trimmed by 8 bases and J by 6 bases, 13 bases remained unmatched. CDR3 bases: TGTGCCAGCGAGAGTGGCCAGGGGGTGAGCGAGCAGTACTTC. It encodes CASESGQGVSEQYF.

The V and J genes are TRBV5-6 and TRBJ2-1, with 8 bases that match TRBD2. This CDR3 has 15 amino acids. The V gene end was trimmed by 7 bases and the J gene end by 9 bases; junction bases not matched to a gene: 15. CDR1 and CDR2 from the germline V gene are SGHDT and YYEEEE. The CDR3 protein is CASCPGLGRGGEQFF. The CDR3 DNA sequence: TGTGCCAGCTGCCCGGGGCTGGGACGGGGGGGTGAGCAGTTCTTC.

This clone was recorded only once. V gene TRBV19 combines with J gene TRBJ1-2; 8 bases line up with TRBD1. Germline lookup yields CDR1 LNHDA and CDR2 SQIVND (reference sequence). The CDR3 is 12 residues long. V lost 5 bases, J lost 8 bases, and 4 bases stayed unmatched. The CDR3 nucleotides are TGTGCCAGTAGTTTCGGACAGGGAGGCTACACCTTC. It specifies CASSFGQGGYTF.

This chain connects TRBV18 to TRBJ1-4, with a weak D call TRBD1 (6 bases). From germline, CDR1 is KGHSH and CDR2 LQKENI. This CDR3 has 17 residues. V lost 0 bases to trimming and J lost 1 base, with 12 bases between them. The CDR3 protein is CASSPPIQGVTNEKLFF. The CDR3 DNA is TGTGCCAGCTCACCACCGATACAGGGAGTAACTAATGAAAAACTGTTTTTT.

The chain uses TRBV5-4 and TRBJ2-3; 10 bases agree with TRBD2. From germline, CDR1 is SGHNT and CDR2 YYREEE (reference sequence). CDR3 size: 17 residues. Trimming at V came to 4 bases and at J to 4 bases, leaving 12 bases not matched to a gene. CDR3 residues: CASSQGVAGGWADTQYF. DNA for the CDR3: TGTGCCAGCAGCCAAGGGGTAGCGGGAGGCTGGGCAGATACGCAGTATTTT.

This sequence joins TRBV2 and TRBJ1-5, with a weak D call TRBD1 (5 bases). Germline lookup yields CDR1 SNHLY and CDR2 FYNNEI. The CDR3 is 15 residues long. With 5 bases removed from V and 4 bases from J, the gap between germline ends came to 15 bases. The CDR3 nucleotides are TGTGCCAGCAGTATATCCAGGGTGACGAATCAGCCCCAGCATTTT. It encodes CASSISRVTNQPQHF.

This clone showed up just once. V is TRBV19 and J is TRBJ2-1; 9 bases fit TRBD2. J was trimmed by 6 bases and V by 5 bases; bases with no gene match: 8. This CDR3 has 15 residues. CDR1 is LNHDA, CDR2 SQIVND, per germline (reference sequence). The chain's CDR3 is CASSQRTSVFNEQFF. In DNA, the CDR3 is TGTGCCAGTAGTCAACGGACTAGCGTTTTCAATGAGCAGTTCTTC.

In this sample, this clone turned up once. The chain uses TRBV15 and TRBJ1-2, with D hard to call. The ends were cut back, 0 bases at V and 0 bases at J, with 14 bases in the middle. The CDR3 consists of 17 residues. The germline V gene has CDR1 LNHNV and CDR2 YYDKDF (reference sequence). CDR3 loop: CATSRDLRTEANYGYTF. CDR3 bases: TGTGCCACCAGCAGAGATTTAAGGACTGAAGCTAACTATGGCTACACCTTC.

The chain couples TRBV28 to TRBJ2-5, with TRBD1 matching 7 bases. The CDR3 length is 15 residues. Germline CDR1 is MDHEN and CDR2 is SYDVKM. With 4 bases clipped from V and 1 base from J, the junction kept 6 bases outside the gene matches. The CDR3 protein is CASSSDRAGQETQYF. The CDR3 DNA follows: TGTGCCAGCAGTTCCGACAGGGCGGGCCAAGAGACCCAGTACTTC.

The chain uses TRBV5-4 and TRBJ1-3; TRBD1 matches 7 bases. V lost 2 bases to trimming and J lost 3 bases; unmatched junction nucleotides: 2. Germline CDR1 and CDR2: SGHNT and YYREEE (reference sequence). The CDR3 is made up of 14 amino acids. The CDR3 loop is CASSFGTDGNTIYF. CDR3 in DNA: TGTGCCAGCAGCTTTGGGACAGATGGAAACACCATATATTTT.

The chain joins TRBV5-4 to TRBJ2-7, with D possibly matching TRBD1 (6 bases). Germline CDR1 SGHNT, CDR2 YYREEE (reference sequence). V was shortened by 6 bases and J by 0 bases, with 16 bases between the two germline ends. The CDR3 has 15 residues. CDR3 sequence: CASTQGTASSYEQYF. CDR3 in DNA: TGTGCCAGCACCCAGGGGACCGCCAGCTCCTACGAGCAGTACTTC.

To note about this clone: One end of the junction varies from germline; a read error may be responsible. The chain employs TRBV5-1 and TRBJ2-5; a weak D match, TRBD1 (6 bases). Germline assignment: CDR1 SGHRS and CDR2 YFSETQ. The CDR3 sequence is 14 residues long. The CDR3 DNA reads TGCGCCAGCAGCTTGATTTCAGGGGAAGAGGCCCAGTACTTC. Translating gives CASSLISGEEAQYF.